The clone carrying this T cell receptor (beta chain) was recorded at least ten times. The sample originates from a study of neurological immune-mediated disorders. This CDR3 is 15 amino acids long. CDR1 MNHNY and CDR2 SVGAGI come from the germline V gene (reference sequence). The ends were cut back, 0 bases at V and 1 base at J, with 7 bases in the middle. Via MiXCR, TCRdb re-called the 5' RACE reads, giving one row per CDR3 protein. The sample lists about 80,000 distinct CDR3 sequences; about 5% were seen once. This TCR was sampled from a young woman with multiple sclerosis. Material: PBMCs. The chain has TRBV6-6 and TRBJ1-3; the D gene is possibly TRBD1 (5 bases). Here the CDR3 reads CASSYSGDSGNTIYF. CDR3 DNA: TGTGCCAGCAGTTACTCGGGGGATTCTGGAAACACCATATATTTT.